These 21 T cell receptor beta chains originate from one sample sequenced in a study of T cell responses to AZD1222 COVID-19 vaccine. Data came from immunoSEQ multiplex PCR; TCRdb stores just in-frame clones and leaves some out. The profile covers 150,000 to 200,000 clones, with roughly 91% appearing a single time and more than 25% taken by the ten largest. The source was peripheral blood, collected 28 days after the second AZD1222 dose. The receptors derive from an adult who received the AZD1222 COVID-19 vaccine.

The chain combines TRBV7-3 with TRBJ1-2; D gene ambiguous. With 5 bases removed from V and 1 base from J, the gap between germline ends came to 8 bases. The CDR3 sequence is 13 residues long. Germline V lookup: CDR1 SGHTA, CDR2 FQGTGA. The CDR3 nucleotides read TGTGCCAGCAGCCCCTCCAGTAACTATGGCTACACCTTC. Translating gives CASSPSSNYGYTF.

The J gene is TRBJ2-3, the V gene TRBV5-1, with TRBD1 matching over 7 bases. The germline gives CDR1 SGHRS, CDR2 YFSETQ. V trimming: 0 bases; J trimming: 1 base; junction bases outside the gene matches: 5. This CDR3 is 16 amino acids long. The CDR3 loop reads CASSLAEGQRTDTQYF. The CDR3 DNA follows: TGCGCCAGCAGCTTGGCCGAGGGACAGCGCACAGATACGCAGTATTTT.

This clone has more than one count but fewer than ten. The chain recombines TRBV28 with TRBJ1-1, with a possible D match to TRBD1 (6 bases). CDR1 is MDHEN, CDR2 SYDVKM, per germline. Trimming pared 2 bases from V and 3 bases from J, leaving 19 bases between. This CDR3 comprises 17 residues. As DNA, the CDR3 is TGTGCCAGCAGTTTAAACAGGGTTAACCGGGGGGACACTGAAGCTTTCTTT. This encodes CASSLNRVNRGDTEAFF.

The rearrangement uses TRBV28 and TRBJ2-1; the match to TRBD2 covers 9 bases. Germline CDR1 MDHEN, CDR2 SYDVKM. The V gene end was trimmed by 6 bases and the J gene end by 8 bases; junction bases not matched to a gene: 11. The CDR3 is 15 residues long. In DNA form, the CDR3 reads TGTGCCAGCAGCCGTGCGATAGCGGGAGTCTATGAGCAGTTCTTC. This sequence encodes CASSRAIAGVYEQFF.

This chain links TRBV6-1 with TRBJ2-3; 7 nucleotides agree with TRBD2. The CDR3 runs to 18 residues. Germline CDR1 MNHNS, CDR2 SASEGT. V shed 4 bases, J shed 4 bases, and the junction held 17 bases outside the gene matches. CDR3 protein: CASSALGRAGVRADTQYF. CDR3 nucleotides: TGTGCCAGCAGTGCCCTGGGGAGGGCGGGAGTTAGGGCAGATACGCAGTATTTT.

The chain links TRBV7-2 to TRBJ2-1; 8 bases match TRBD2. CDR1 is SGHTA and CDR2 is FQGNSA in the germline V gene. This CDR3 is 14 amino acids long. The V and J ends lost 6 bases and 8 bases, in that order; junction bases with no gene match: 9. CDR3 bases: TGTGCCAGCAGGAGGAGCGGGAGTAGGGATGAGCAGTTCTTC. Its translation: CASRRSGSRDEQFF.

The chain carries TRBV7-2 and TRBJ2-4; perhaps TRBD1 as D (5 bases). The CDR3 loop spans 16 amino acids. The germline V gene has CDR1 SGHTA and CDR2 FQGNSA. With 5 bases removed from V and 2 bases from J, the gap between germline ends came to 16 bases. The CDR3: CASSLTGAGTKNIQYF. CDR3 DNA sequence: TGTGCCAGCAGCCTTACTGGGGCAGGAACCAAAAACATTCAGTACTTC.

The CDR3 spells CASSLGDRGVRSETQYF. The DNA of the CDR3 is TGTGCCAGCAGCTTAGGGGACAGGGGTGTGAGGTCGGAGACCCAGTACTTC. J is TRBJ2-5 and V is TRBV13, with 9 bases lining up with TRBD1. V trimming: 0 bases; J trimming: 5 bases; junction bases outside the gene matches: 10. CDR1 PRHDT and CDR2 FYEKMQ come from the germline V gene (reference sequence). CDR3 length equals 17 residues.

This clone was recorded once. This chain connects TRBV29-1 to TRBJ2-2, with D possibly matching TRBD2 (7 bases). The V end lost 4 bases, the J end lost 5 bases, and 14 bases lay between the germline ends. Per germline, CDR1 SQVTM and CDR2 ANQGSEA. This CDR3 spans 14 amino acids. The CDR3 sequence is CSVGRGAGTGELFF. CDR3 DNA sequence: TGCAGCGTTGGCCGGGGGGCAGGAACCGGGGAGCTGTTTTTT.

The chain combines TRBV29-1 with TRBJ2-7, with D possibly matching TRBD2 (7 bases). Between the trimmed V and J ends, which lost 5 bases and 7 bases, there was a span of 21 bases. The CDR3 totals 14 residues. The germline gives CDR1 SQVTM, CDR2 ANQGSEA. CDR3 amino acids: CSVRAQEGGEEQYF. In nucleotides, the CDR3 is TGCAGCGTTCGGGCCCAGGAGGGGGGGGAGGAGCAGTACTTC.

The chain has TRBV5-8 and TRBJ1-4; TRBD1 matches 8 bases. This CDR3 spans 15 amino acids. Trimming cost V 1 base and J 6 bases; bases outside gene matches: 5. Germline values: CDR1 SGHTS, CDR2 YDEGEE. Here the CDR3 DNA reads TGTGCCAGCAGCTTGCAGAGACAGGGGTATGAAAAACTGTTTTTT. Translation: CASSLQRQGYEKLFF.

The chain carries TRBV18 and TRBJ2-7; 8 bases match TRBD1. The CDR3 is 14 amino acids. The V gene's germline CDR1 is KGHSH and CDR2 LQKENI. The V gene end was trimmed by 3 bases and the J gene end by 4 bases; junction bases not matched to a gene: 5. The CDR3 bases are TGTGCCAGCTCACCTCGAGGACAGGGATACGAGCAGTACTTC. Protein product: CASSPRGQGYEQYF.

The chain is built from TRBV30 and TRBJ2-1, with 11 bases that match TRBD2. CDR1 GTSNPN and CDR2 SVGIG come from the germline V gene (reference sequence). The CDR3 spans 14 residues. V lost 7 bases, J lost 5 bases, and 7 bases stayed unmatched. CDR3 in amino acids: CASRLAGSHNEQFF. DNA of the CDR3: TGTGCCTCCCGACTAGCGGGATCCCACAATGAGCAGTTCTTC.

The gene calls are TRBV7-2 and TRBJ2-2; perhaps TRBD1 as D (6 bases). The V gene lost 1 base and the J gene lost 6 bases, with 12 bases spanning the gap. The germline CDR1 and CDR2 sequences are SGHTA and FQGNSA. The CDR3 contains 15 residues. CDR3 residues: CASSLVQGLAGELFF. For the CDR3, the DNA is TGTGCCAGCAGCTTAGTGCAGGGGTTGGCCGGGGAGCTGTTTTTT.

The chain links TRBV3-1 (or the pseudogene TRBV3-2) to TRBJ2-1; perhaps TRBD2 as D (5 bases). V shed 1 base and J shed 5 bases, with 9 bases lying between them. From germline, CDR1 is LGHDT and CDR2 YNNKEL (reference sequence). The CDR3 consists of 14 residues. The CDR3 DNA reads TGTGCCAGCAGCCAAGCTCCGGGAAACAATGAGCAGTTCTTC. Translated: CASSQAPGNNEQFF.

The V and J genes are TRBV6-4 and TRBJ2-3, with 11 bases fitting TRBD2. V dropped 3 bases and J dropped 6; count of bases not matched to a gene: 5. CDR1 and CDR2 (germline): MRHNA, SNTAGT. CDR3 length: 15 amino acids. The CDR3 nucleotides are TGTGCCAGCAGTGAATCAACTAGCGGGAGTGATACGCAGTATTTT. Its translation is CASSESTSGSDTQYF.

The CDR3 sequence is CAWSGGGNSPLHF. CDR3 nucleotide sequence: TGTGCCTGGAGTGGCGGGGGTAATTCACCCCTCCACTTT. V usage is TRBV30 and J usage is TRBJ1-6, with D tentatively TRBD1 (5 bases). V was cut by 1 base and J by 6 bases, with 7 bases left in between. This CDR3 has 13 residues. Germline assignment: CDR1 GTSNPN and CDR2 SVGIG (reference sequence).

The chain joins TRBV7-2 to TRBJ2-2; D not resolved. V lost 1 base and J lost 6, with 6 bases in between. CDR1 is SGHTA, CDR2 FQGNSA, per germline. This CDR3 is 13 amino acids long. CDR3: CASSLGRAGELFF. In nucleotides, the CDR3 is TGTGCCAGCAGCTTAGGACGGGCCGGGGAGCTGTTTTTT.

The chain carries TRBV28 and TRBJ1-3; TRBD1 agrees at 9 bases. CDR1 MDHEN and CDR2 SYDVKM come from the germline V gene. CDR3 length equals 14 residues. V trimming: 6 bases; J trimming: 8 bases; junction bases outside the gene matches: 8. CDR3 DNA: TGTGCCAGCAGCTCCGGGACAGGGAGACACACCATATATTTT. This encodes CASSSGTGRHTIYF.

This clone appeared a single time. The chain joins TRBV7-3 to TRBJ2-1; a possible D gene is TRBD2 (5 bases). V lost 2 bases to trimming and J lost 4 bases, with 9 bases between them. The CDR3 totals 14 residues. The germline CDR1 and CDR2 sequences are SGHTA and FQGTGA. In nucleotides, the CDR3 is TGTGCCAGCAGCTTAGTCTCGGGATACAATGAGCAGTTCTTC. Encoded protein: CASSLVSGYNEQFF. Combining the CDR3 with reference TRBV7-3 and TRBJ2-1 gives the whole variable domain GAGVSQTPSNKVTEKGKYVELRCDPISGHTALYWYRQSLGQGPEFLIYFQGTGAADDSGLPNDRFFAVRPEGSVSTLKIQRTERGDSAVYLCASSLVSGYNEQFFGPGTRLTVL.

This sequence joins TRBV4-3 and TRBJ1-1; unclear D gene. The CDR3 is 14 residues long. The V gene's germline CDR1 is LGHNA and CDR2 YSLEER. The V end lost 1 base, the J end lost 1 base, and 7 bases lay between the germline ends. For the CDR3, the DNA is TGCGCCAGCAGCCAAGTGACGTGGAACACTGAAGCTTTCTTT. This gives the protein CASSQVTWNTEAFF.